Reported below is one TCR beta chain. Its target is unknown. The sample is drawn from a study of cytomegalovirus exposure and HLA in healthy donors. The CDR3 spans 14 residues. Per the germline V gene, CDR1 is MNHEY and CDR2 is SVGAGI. Losses at the gene ends were 6 bases for V and 0 bases for J; bases not matched to a gene: 5. Broader study findings: Confirmation in vitro established that a few CMV-associated chains were specific for CMV antigens.

PCR amplification relied on 60 Vbeta primers (plus 13 Jbeta primers). In the study's own analysis: The authors later counted roughly 79 million unique TCR beta chains, 8.5 million to 13 million of them shared. The repertoire was sequenced with immunoSEQ multiplex PCR; TCRdb's copy has only in-frame clones and lacks some. V and J calls and clone size come straight from that table; D and trimming were deduced from the DNA. The repertoire holds about 180,000 clones, with 75% to 90% as singletons. This chain joins TRBV6-5 and TRBJ2-7, with 7 nucleotides matching TRBD2. The sample comprised PBMCs. This sequence originates from a girl between 10 and 17 years old in good health and CMV-seropositive. CDR3 coding DNA: TGTGCCAGCAGGGAGGGAGGGCCCTCCTACGAGCAGTACTTC. Protein product: CASREGGPSYEQYF.